The present T cell receptor (beta chain) was sequenced within a study of cytomegalovirus exposure and HLA in healthy donors. Details on this clone: Its matching antigen is unknown.

The CDR3 is 17 residues long. CDR1 is SNHLY, CDR2 FYNNEI, per germline. V shed 1 base and J 0 bases; nucleotides not matched to a gene: 5. Study-wide results and limits: Through in vitro validation, a few CMV-associated chains were shown to be specific for CMV antigens. TCR sequences were mostly rare, though some public TCRs occurred in many donors.

TCRdb's table, derived via immunoSEQ multiplex PCR, lists solely in-frame clones and lacks some. The sample consists of around 240,000 clones, around 89% of them appearing once. The chain combines TRBV2 with TRBJ2-7; 11 nucleotides line up with TRBD2. The specimen was PBMCs. This receptor was identified in a woman between 18 and 29 years old in good health and CMV-seronegative. The CDR3 loop reads CASSEETSGVGSYEQYV. CDR3 sequence (DNA): TGTGCCAGCAGTGAAGAGACTAGCGGGGTAGGCTCCTACGAGCAGTACGTC.